These 18 T cell receptor beta chains originate from one sample sequenced in a study of cytomegalovirus exposure and HLA in healthy donors. PCR primers comprised 60 Vbeta and 13 Jbeta primers. Assay: immunoSEQ multiplex PCR; the TCRdb copy retains only in-frame clones and omits some. The sample shows some 170,000 clones, roughly four fifths of them seen only once. The specimen sequenced was PBMCs. The receptors were gathered from a man aged 45-65 years in good health and CMV-seropositive.

V is TRBV10-3 and J is TRBJ2-7; 10 nucleotides align to TRBD1. V lost 10 bases and J lost 1; bases outside the gene matches: 4. CDR1 is ENHRY and CDR2 is SYGVKD in the germline V gene. This CDR3 spans 13 amino acids. The CDR3 bases are TGTGCCACTTGGGACAGGGGTTCCTACGAGCAGTACTTC. This translates into CATWDRGSYEQYF.

The chain couples TRBV28 to TRBJ1-1, with 8 bases aligning to TRBD1. Germline V gene lookup returns CDR1 MDHEN and CDR2 SYDVKM. V dropped 6 bases and J dropped 2; count of bases not matched to a gene: 8. There are 15 residues in the CDR3. The CDR3 loop is CASSPPDRDNTEAFF. The CDR3 DNA follows: TGTGCCAGCAGCCCTCCGGACAGGGATAACACTGAAGCTTTCTTT.

The rearrangement joins TRBV19 to TRBJ1-1; no firm D call. This CDR3 is 13 amino acids long. Germline values: CDR1 LNHDA, CDR2 SQIVND (reference sequence). V gave up 3 bases and J gave up 3 bases, with 8 bases separating them. The DNA of the CDR3 is TGTGCCAGTAGTATCTGGGAGGACACTGAAGCTTTCTTT. Encoded protein: CASSIWEDTEAFF.

V gene TRBV14 combines with J gene TRBJ1-3; TRBD1 matches at 9 bases. Per the germline V gene, CDR1 is SGHDN and CDR2 is FVKESK. V lost 4 bases to trimming and J lost 8 bases; unmatched junction nucleotides: 6. The CDR3 totals 14 residues. The CDR3 region is CASSPRTGVDTIYF. The CDR3 coding sequence is TGTGCCAGCAGCCCCCGGACAGGGGTAGACACCATATATTTT.

The genes are TRBV5-1 and TRBJ1-1, with D possibly TRBD1 on 5 matching bases. This CDR3 is built from 16 residues. Trimming removed 0 bases from V and 5 bases from J, with 17 bases in between. Germline V gene lookup returns CDR1 SGHRS and CDR2 YFSETQ. The CDR3 here is CASSLGGGGLGTEAFF. As DNA, the CDR3 is TGCGCCAGCAGCTTGGGGGGGGGAGGGCTAGGGACTGAAGCTTTCTTT.

This chain uses TRBV19 with TRBJ1-2; TRBD1 matches at 9 bases. The germline gives CDR1 LNHDA, CDR2 SQIVND (reference sequence). This CDR3 is built from 14 residues. J gave up 3 bases and V 4 bases, and 3 bases lay outside the gene matches. CDR3 residues: CASSKGTGYYGYTF. The CDR3 coding sequence is TGTGCCAGTAGTAAAGGGACAGGGTACTATGGCTACACCTTC.

The chain joins TRBV25-1 to TRBJ1-1; 8 bases line up with TRBD1. Germline lookup yields CDR1 MGHDK and CDR2 SYGVNS. Trimming at V came to 5 bases and at J to 3 bases, leaving 8 bases not matched to a gene. CDR3 length: 15 amino acids. CDR3 nucleotides: TGTGCCAGCAGTCCCCACGGGGACAGGTACACTGAAGCTTTCTTT. Translated: CASSPHGDRYTEAFF.

The chain links TRBV6-1 to TRBJ2-3; D unclear. This CDR3 is built from 13 residues. V lost 4 bases to trimming and J lost 2 bases, with 7 bases between them. Looked up from germline, CDR1 is MNHNS and CDR2 is SASEGT. The CDR3 here is CASSVSITDTQYF. The DNA for the CDR3 is TGTGCCAGCAGTGTCAGTATCACAGATACGCAGTATTTT.

The V gene is TRBV7-9, the J gene TRBJ1-2; D gene unclear. V was clipped by 5 bases and J by 4 bases, with 11 bases between them. Per germline, CDR1 SEHNR and CDR2 FQNEAQ (reference sequence). The CDR3 totals 13 residues. The CDR3 loop is CASSPPGSYGYTF. CDR3 DNA: TGTGCCAGCAGCCCCCCCGGTTCCTATGGCTACACCTTC.

The chain couples TRBV6-5 to TRBJ2-7, with TRBD2 as a possible D gene (6 bases). Looked up from germline, CDR1 is MNHEY and CDR2 is SVGAGI. V was shortened by 0 bases and J by 4 bases, with 16 bases between the two germline ends. This CDR3 has 16 residues. The CDR3 protein is CASSYSRAGLGYEQYF. The CDR3 DNA is TGTGCCAGCAGTTACTCTCGCGCGGGACTCGGGTACGAGCAGTACTTC.

The CDR3 region has the DNA TGTGCCAGCAGCCGGACTAGCCATGGGACCCAGTACTTC. Its protein product is CASSRTSHGTQYF. The V and J genes are TRBV14 and TRBJ2-5, with 8 bases aligning to TRBD2. This CDR3 comprises 13 residues. In germline, CDR1 is SGHDN, CDR2 FVKESK. The J segment lost 7 bases and the V segment lost 4 bases, leaving 5 bases of the junction unmatched.

This clone was seen once. This chain joins TRBV18 and TRBJ2-3; a weak D match, TRBD1 (6 bases). The germline CDR1 and CDR2 sequences are KGHSH and LQKENI. CDR3 length: 14 amino acids. The V end was cut by 0 bases, the J end by 5 bases, with 9 bases between. The chain's CDR3 is CASSPPGAQDTQYF. CDR3 nucleotide sequence: TGTGCCAGCTCACCACCGGGGGCCCAAGATACGCAGTATTTT. The full variable domain, in which reference TRBV18 and TRBJ2-3 provide the parts outside the CDR3, is NAGVMQNPRHLVRRRGQEARLRCSPMKGHSHVYWYRQLPEEGLKFMVYLQKENIIDESGMPKERFSAEFPKEGPSILRIQQVVRGDSAAYFCASSPPGAQDTQYFGPGTRLTVL.

The chain recombines TRBV4-3 with TRBJ1-2, with a tentative D call TRBD1 (6 bases). V was trimmed by 3 bases and J by 4 bases, leaving 12 bases between them. Germline V lookup: CDR1 LGHNA, CDR2 YSLEER. The CDR3 covers 14 residues. The CDR3 bases are TGCGCCAGCAGCCAGGCACAGGGAGCCTATGGCTACACCTTC. Translated: CASSQAQGAYGYTF.

This clone has a handful of counts. The chain couples TRBV19 to TRBJ1-1; D gene ambiguous. Trimming removed 2 bases at V and 0 bases at J, with 7 bases between. CDR3 length: 14 amino acids. CDR1 and CDR2 from the germline V gene are LNHDA and SQIVND (reference sequence). DNA of the CDR3: TGTGCCAGTAGTATAAGTCAGATGAACACTGAAGCTTTCTTT. This codes for CASSISQMNTEAFF.

This chain links TRBV12-2 with TRBJ2-1; no check of the table's D call, TRBD2, against the DNA was made. TRBV12-2 is noted as a pseudogene. This CDR3 has 15 residues. The DNA for the CDR3 is TGTGCAAGTGCCACCCAACTCCGATTGTACAATGAGCAGTTCTTC. Translation: CASATQLRLYNEQFF.

The chain has TRBV6-1 and TRBJ1-5; D not resolved. The V gene's germline CDR1 is MNHNS and CDR2 SASEGT. This CDR3 comprises 14 residues. The V end was cut by 3 bases, the J end by 0 bases, with 6 bases between. CDR3 amino acids: CASSDTGSNQPQHF. The CDR3 DNA reads TGTGCCAGCAGTGACACGGGTAGCAATCAGCCCCAGCATTTT.

The chain combines TRBV7-6 with TRBJ2-7; D is undetermined. The CDR3 totals 11 residues. The germline V gene has CDR1 SGHVS and CDR2 FNYEAQ. V gave up 4 bases and J gave up 7 bases, with 8 bases separating them. The CDR3 reads CASSSGSEQYF. In DNA form, the CDR3 reads TGTGCCAGCAGCTCCGGGTCGGAGCAGTACTTC. Full variable domain (outside the CDR3, taken from reference TRBV7-6 and TRBJ2-7): GAGVSQSPRYKVTKRGQDVALRCDPISGHVSLYWYRQALGQGPEFLTYFNYEAQQDKSGLPNDRFSAERPEGSISTLTIQRTEQRDSAMYRCASSSGSEQYFGPGTRLTVT.

This clone has more than one count but fewer than ten. This sequence joins TRBV6-6 and TRBJ1-1; 7 bases map to TRBD1. The V segment lost 7 bases and the J segment 6 bases; nucleotides outside the gene matches: 8. The CDR3 consists of 13 residues. CDR1 and CDR2 from the germline V gene are MNHNY and SVGAGI (reference sequence). In DNA, the CDR3 is TGTGCCAGCATGCAGCCAGGGACAGCTGAAGCTTTCTTT. Its translation is CASMQPGTAEAFF.